These 31 T cell receptor beta chains were sequenced from one sample in a study of early T cells in non-severe SARS-CoV-2 infection. One entry per CDR3 protein results from TCRdb running MiXCR on the 5' RACE reads. Among about 98,000 distinct CDR3 sequences listed, about 12% were seen once. Sequencing was carried out using whole blood. The receptors stem from an adult who was a healthcare worker with PCR-confirmed SARS-CoV-2 infection or an uninfected control (not recorded which).

The chain has TRBV28 and TRBJ2-2; D is ambiguous. The V gene lost 4 bases and the J gene lost 7 bases, with 7 bases spanning the gap. The CDR3 extends over 12 amino acids. The germline gives CDR1 MDHEN, CDR2 SYDVKM. CDR3 in amino acids: CASSSIGGELFF. The CDR3, as DNA: TGTGCCAGCAGTTCCATTGGCGGGGAGCTGTTTTTT.

This clonotype turned up a few times. V and J are TRBV20-1 and TRBJ2-1; D remains unclear. The CDR3 runs 13 residues. Germline V CDR1 and CDR2: DFQATT, SNEGSKA (reference sequence). V lost 3 bases and J 2 bases, leaving 8 bases between the germline ends. CDR3 residues: CSASGSTYNEQFF. Written as DNA, the CDR3 is TGCAGTGCTAGCGGGTCGACCTACAATGAGCAGTTCTTC.

V usage is TRBV7-6 and J usage is TRBJ2-3; weak D call: TRBD2 (6 bases). The CDR3 is 17 amino acids. Per germline, CDR1 SGHVS and CDR2 FNYEAQ. Between the trimmed V and J ends, which lost 5 bases and 5 bases, there was a span of 23 bases. CDR3 nucleotide sequence: TGTGCCAGCAGCCCAAATCCTGGAGGGAATAGAGGAGATACGCAGTATTTT. Translation: CASSPNPGGNRGDTQYF. The whole variable domain, remainder taken from reference TRBV7-6 and TRBJ2-3, is GAGVSQSPRYKVTKRGQDVALRCDPISGHVSLYWYRQALGQGPEFLTYFNYEAQQDKSGLPNDRFSAERPEGSISTLTIQRTEQRDSAMYRCASSPNPGGNRGDTQYFGPGTRLTVL.

V and J are TRBV27 and TRBJ2-7, with 11 bases lining up with TRBD2. The trim removed 3 bases at V and 3 bases at J, leaving 4 bases unmatched. CDR1 and CDR2 (germline): MNHEY, SMNVEV (reference sequence). This CDR3 has 15 amino acids. The CDR3 coding sequence is TGTGCCAGCAGTTTGGAGACTAGCGGGATCTACGAGCAGTACTTC. It translates to CASSLETSGIYEQYF.

This clonotype was found many times. The chain joins TRBV5-5 to TRBJ2-7, with TRBD1 as a possible D gene (5 bases). Trimming stripped 2 bases from V and 1 base from J, with 10 bases between. Germline assignment: CDR1 SGHKS and CDR2 YYEKEE (reference sequence). The CDR3 extends over 14 amino acids. CDR3 sequence reads: CASSFRQFSYEQYF. The CDR3 nucleotides read TGTGCCAGCAGCTTTAGACAGTTTTCCTACGAGCAGTACTTC. The variable domain in full, with the rest retrieved from reference TRBV5-5 and TRBJ2-7, is DAGVTQSPTHLIKTRGQQVTLRCSPISGHKSVSWYQQVLGQGPQFIFQYYEKEERGRGNFPDRFSARQFPNYSSELNVNALLLGDSALYLCASSFRQFSYEQYFGPGTRLTVT.

This clonotype was counted only a few times. The chain employs TRBV7-2 and TRBJ2-5; D not certain. This CDR3 has 12 amino acids. Trimming took 3 bases from V and 9 from J, leaving 11 bases between them. From germline, CDR1 is SGHTA and CDR2 FQGNSA. CDR3 nucleotides: TGTGCCAGCAGCTTCAGCCTGGAGCCCCAGTACTTC. Its protein is CASSFSLEPQYF. Based on the CDR3 plus reference TRBV7-2 and TRBJ2-5, the full variable domain is GAGVSQSPSNKVTEKGKDVELRCDPISGHTALYWYRQSLGQGLEFLIYFQGNSAPDKSGLPSDRFSAERTGGSVSTLTIQRTQQEDSAVYLCASSFSLEPQYFGPGTRLLVL.

This clonotype was seen more than once but under ten times. The rearrangement joins TRBV28 to TRBJ2-1; 10 bases are shared with TRBD2. The ends lost 4 bases at V and 4 bases at J; junction bases unmatched: 10. CDR3 length: 17 residues. Germline loops: CDR1 MDHEN, CDR2 SYDVKM. The CDR3 region has the DNA TGTGCCAGCAGTTGGGATCTAACTAGCGGGACTTACAATGAGCAGTTCTTC. Protein sequence: CASSWDLTSGTYNEQFF.

This clonotype was counted only a few times. The gene calls are TRBV20-1 and TRBJ2-5; no clear D gene. The CDR3 consists of 11 residues. V lost 0 bases, J lost 5 bases, and 4 bases lay in between. Germline CDR1 DFQATT, CDR2 SNEGSKA (reference sequence). The CDR3 sequence: CSARDGETQYF. Here the CDR3 DNA reads TGCAGTGCTAGAGATGGGGAGACCCAGTACTTC.

This clonotype was picked up many times. The V call is TRBV28, the J call TRBJ2-5; 8 nucleotides align to TRBD1. V lost 9 bases to trimming and J lost 0 bases; unmatched junction nucleotides: 3. The CDR3 contains 13 residues. The germline V gene has CDR1 MDHEN and CDR2 SYDVKM. This chain's CDR3 is CASSGGHQETQYF. The CDR3 DNA reads TGTGCCAGTTCAGGGGGCCACCAAGAGACCCAGTACTTC.

This clonotype was observed at least ten times. The chain combines TRBV7-2 with TRBJ1-1; D unclear. Trimming pared 7 bases from V and 2 bases from J, leaving 11 bases between. Germline CDR1 is SGHTA and CDR2 is FQGNSA. The CDR3 has 13 amino acids. This chain's CDR3 is CASTSRTNTEAFF. The CDR3 bases are TGTGCCAGCACTTCACGCACTAACACTGAAGCTTTCTTT.

There are a few counts of this clonotype. The chain recombines TRBV28 with TRBJ2-6, with 8 bases matching TRBD2. Trimming removed 4 bases from V and 2 bases from J; junction bases left unmatched: 1. The CDR3 is 15 residues long. From germline, CDR1 is MDHEN and CDR2 SYDVKM. This CDR3 reads CASSSGGAGANVLTF. The CDR3 bases are TGTGCCAGCAGTTCGGGGGGGGCTGGGGCCAACGTCCTGACTTTC.

In this sample, this clonotype turned up a few times. The V call is TRBV6-5, the J call TRBJ2-1; TRBD2 aligns across 7 bases. Germline V gives CDR1 MNHEY, CDR2 SVGAGI. Trimming removed 2 bases from V and 6 bases from J; junction bases left unmatched: 10. This CDR3 is built from 16 residues. CDR3 in amino acids: CASSYGAGVMSNEQFF. The CDR3 DNA sequence: TGTGCCAGCAGTTACGGGGCGGGAGTAATGAGCAATGAGCAGTTCTTC.

This clonotype was picked up a small number of times. The chain combines TRBV6-2 or TRBV6-3 with TRBJ1-1, with 12 bases lining up with TRBD1. J was trimmed by 7 bases and V by 8 bases; bases with no gene match: 5. CDR1 MNHEY and CDR2 SVGEGT come from the germline V gene. The CDR3 is 13 residues long. The CDR3 protein is CASAGTGGDEAFF. The CDR3 nucleotides read TGTGCCAGCGCCGGGACAGGGGGCGATGAAGCTTTCTTT.

This clonotype has a handful of counts. The chain joins TRBV6-6 to TRBJ1-4, with D hard to call. V was shortened by 8 bases and J by 7 bases, with 17 bases between the two germline ends. CDR1 and CDR2 (germline): MNHNY, SVGAGI (reference sequence). This CDR3 comprises 14 residues. CDR3 sequence (DNA): TGTGCCAGCCGGCTCCAGAGGGAATCTGAAAAACTGTTTTTT. Translating it yields CASRLQRESEKLFF.

This clonotype was recorded a few times. The chain carries TRBV20-1 and TRBJ2-5; 7 nucleotides agree with TRBD2. This CDR3 is built from 13 residues. Germline assignment: CDR1 DFQATT and CDR2 SNEGSKA (reference sequence). Unmatched junction bases numbered 5, after V lost 6 bases and J lost 1 base. The DNA of the CDR3 is TGCAGTGCAAAAGCGGGGCTCCAAGAGACCCAGTACTTC. This codes for CSAKAGLQETQYF.

This clonotype was recorded at least ten times. The rearrangement links TRBV7-7 to TRBJ2-7; D is undetermined. The germline gives CDR1 SSHAT, CDR2 FNYEAQ (reference sequence). V shed 5 bases and J shed 2 bases, with 19 bases lying between them. The length of the CDR3 is 16 residues. CDR3 protein: CASSLENTRRTYEQYF. In DNA form, the CDR3 reads TGTGCCAGCAGCCTCGAAAATACGAGACGAACCTACGAGCAGTACTTC.

The chain couples TRBV28 to TRBJ2-3; the D is unclear. V lost 4 bases to trimming and J lost 4 bases, with 12 bases between them. Germline CDR1 is MDHEN and CDR2 is SYDVKM. CDR3 size: 14 residues. CDR3 protein: CASSSTNPADTQYF. In nucleotides, the CDR3 is TGTGCCAGCAGTTCAACTAATCCTGCAGATACGCAGTATTTT.

V and J are TRBV27 and TRBJ2-1, with 15 bases identical to TRBD2. The V gene end was trimmed by 7 bases and the J gene end by 7 bases; junction bases not matched to a gene: 5. CDR1 is MNHEY, CDR2 SMNVEV, per germline (reference sequence). The CDR3 sequence is 15 residues long. CDR3 residues: CASTQGTSGRNEQFF. The DNA for the CDR3 is TGTGCCAGCACGCAGGGGACTAGCGGGAGGAATGAGCAGTTCTTC.

This clonotype turned up a few times. The J gene is TRBJ2-7, the V gene TRBV9; 9 bases line up with TRBD2. The CDR3 has 15 amino acids. J lost 2 bases, V lost 0 bases, and 3 bases had no gene match. Germline V gene lookup returns CDR1 SGDLS and CDR2 YYNGEE. CDR3 amino acids: CASSVDLAGTYEQYF. For the CDR3, the DNA is TGTGCCAGCAGCGTAGACCTAGCGGGAACCTACGAGCAGTACTTC.

With regard to this clonotype: A much larger clone lies one base from this, so it may be a read error. In this CDR3 the conserved last residue, phenylalanine or tryptophan, is missing, so a read error is likely. This chain links TRBV28 with TRBJ2-7, with D possibly TRBD1 on 6 matching bases. Germline loops: CDR1 MDHEN, CDR2 SYDVKM. The CDR3 is made up of 12 amino acids. V shed 7 bases and J shed 7 bases, with 14 bases lying between them. The chain's CDR3 is CASMRDTREQYS. DNA of the CDR3: TGTGCCAGCATGAGGGACACGAGGGAGCAGTACTCC.

This clonotype was picked up a small number of times. The V and J genes are TRBV15 and TRBJ2-1; 10 bases map to TRBD2. Germline V CDR1 and CDR2: LNHNV, YYDKDF (reference sequence). V shed 1 base and J 1 base; nucleotides not matched to a gene: 4. The length of the CDR3 is 17 residues. CDR3 loop: CATSRVSSGSSYNEQFF. Written as DNA, the CDR3 is TGTGCCACCAGCAGAGTTTCTAGCGGGAGTTCCTACAATGAGCAGTTCTTC.

In this sample, this clonotype turned up many times. This chain joins TRBV19 and TRBJ1-4; unclear D gene. Germline V CDR1 and CDR2: LNHDA, SQIVND (reference sequence). This CDR3 has 13 amino acids. V dropped 7 bases and J dropped 5 bases, with 11 bases sitting between them. CDR3 in DNA: TGTGCCAGTAAGCGGCAGATGAATGAAAAACTGTTTTTT. It is translated as CASKRQMNEKLFF.

This clonotype was found many times. The genes are TRBV5-1 and TRBJ2-2; D possibly corresponds to TRBD2 (6 bases). The CDR3 runs to 15 residues. Germline V gene lookup returns CDR1 SGHRS and CDR2 YFSETQ. Trimming stripped 0 bases from V and 7 bases from J, with 13 bases between. CDR3 coding DNA: TGCGCCAGCAGCTTGGTCACGGGAGCGAGCGGGGAGCTGTTTTTT. As protein: CASSLVTGASGELFF.

This clonotype was picked up many times. The V gene is TRBV20-1, the J gene TRBJ2-3; D may be TRBD2 (6 bases). The V gene's germline CDR1 is DFQATT and CDR2 SNEGSKA (reference sequence). The CDR3 runs to 16 residues. V lost 3 bases to trimming and J lost 1 base, with 17 bases between them. The CDR3 protein is CSARGSGRPGTDTQYF. The CDR3, as DNA: TGCAGTGCTAGGGGAAGCGGGCGCCCCGGCACAGATACGCAGTATTTT.

The chain carries TRBV20-1 and TRBJ2-3; D is ambiguous. The CDR3 spans 14 residues. V lost 1 base, J lost 4 bases, and 12 bases lay in between. In germline, CDR1 is DFQATT, CDR2 SNEGSKA (reference sequence). Here the CDR3 reads CSARALMVPDTQYF. CDR3 DNA sequence: TGCAGTGCTAGAGCCCTTATGGTCCCAGATACGCAGTATTTT.

Many counts were recorded for this clonotype. This chain links TRBV6-6 with TRBJ1-2; TRBD1 agrees at 8 bases. This CDR3 comprises 14 residues. Germline values: CDR1 MNHNY, CDR2 SVGAGI (reference sequence). V trimming: 6 bases; J trimming: 4 bases; junction bases outside the gene matches: 7. The CDR3 is CASRPRQGSYGYTF. DNA for the CDR3: TGTGCCAGCAGGCCCCGACAGGGGTCCTATGGCTACACCTTC.

This clonotype was recorded many times. J is TRBJ2-1 and V is TRBV28; 7 nucleotides agree with TRBD2. Germline CDR1 is MDHEN and CDR2 is SYDVKM. The CDR3 consists of 15 residues. After removal of 4 bases from V and 10 bases from J, the junction contained 13 bases not matched to a gene. CDR3 sequence (DNA): TGTGCCAGCAGTTCCACTGGCGGGAGTATTAACGAGCAGTTCTTC. This gives the protein CASSSTGGSINEQFF.

The sample holds many counts of this clonotype. Just one base apart from a much larger clone, this may be a read error. The chain links TRBV9 to TRBJ2-2; no clear D gene. The V end lost 5 bases, the J end lost 5 bases, and 4 bases lay between the germline ends. CDR1 is SGDLS and CDR2 is YYNGEE in the germline V gene. This CDR3 is built from 11 residues. CDR3 protein: CASSDTGELFF. The CDR3 DNA reads TGTGCCAGCAGTGATACCGGGGAGCTGTTTTTT.

This clonotype was detected a few times. The chain carries TRBV7-8 and TRBJ1-1, with D perhaps matching TRBD1 (6 bases). The length of the CDR3 is 15 residues. Trimming took off 5 bases at V and 4 bases at J, with 17 bases between the two ends. Germline V gene data show CDR1 as SGHVS and CDR2 as FQNEAQ. CDR3 loop: CASSMIRDTSTEAFF. CDR3 sequence (DNA): TGTGCCAGCAGCATGATCAGGGACACAAGCACTGAAGCTTTCTTT.

This clonotype was detected a few times. The chain couples TRBV7-9 to TRBJ1-2, with a possible D match to TRBD1 (5 bases). The V end was cut by 3 bases, the J end by 5 bases, with 10 bases between. The CDR3 is made up of 13 amino acids. The germline V gene encodes CDR1 SEHNR and CDR2 FQNEAQ (reference sequence). The CDR3 bases are TGTGCCAGCAGCTTTAGGGACGGTTATGGCTACACCTTC. Protein sequence: CASSFRDGYGYTF.

The chain couples TRBV2 to TRBJ1-5, with 12 bases identical to TRBD1. The ends lost 4 bases at V and 6 bases at J; junction bases unmatched: 4. The CDR3 runs 15 residues. Germline V CDR1 and CDR2: SNHLY, FYNNEI. CDR3 region: CASSAGQGAFQPQHF. In DNA, the CDR3 is TGTGCCAGCAGTGCGGGACAGGGGGCTTTTCAGCCCCAGCATTTT.